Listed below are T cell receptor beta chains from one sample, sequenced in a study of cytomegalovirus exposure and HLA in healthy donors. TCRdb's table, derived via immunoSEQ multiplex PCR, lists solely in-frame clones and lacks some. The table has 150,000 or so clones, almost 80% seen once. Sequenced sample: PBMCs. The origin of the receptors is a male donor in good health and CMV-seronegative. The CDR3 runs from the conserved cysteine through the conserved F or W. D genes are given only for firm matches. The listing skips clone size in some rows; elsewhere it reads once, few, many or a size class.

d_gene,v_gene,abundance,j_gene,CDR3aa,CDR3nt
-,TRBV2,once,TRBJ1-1,CASMFALNEASF,TGTGCCAGCATGTTCGCCCTGAATGAAGCTTCCTTT
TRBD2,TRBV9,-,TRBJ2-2,CASSGGTSVAGELFF,TGTGCCAGCAGCGGAGGGACTAGCGTCGCCGGGGAGCTGTTTTTT
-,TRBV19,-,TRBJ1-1,CASSIRNGWPQMNTEAFF,TGTGCCAGTAGTATAAGAAATGGTTGGCCACAGATGAACACTGAAGCTTTCTTT
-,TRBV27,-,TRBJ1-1,CASSLQGANTEAFF,TGTGCCAGCAGTTTACAGGGCGCGAACACTGAAGCTTTCTTT
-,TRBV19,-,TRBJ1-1,CASSLRVNTEAFF,TGTGCCAGTAGTCTCAGGGTTAACACTGAAGCTTTCTTT
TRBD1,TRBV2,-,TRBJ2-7,CATRDRAYEQYF,TGTGCCACCCGGGACAGGGCCTACGAGCAGTACTTC
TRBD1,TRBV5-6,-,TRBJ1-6,CASSLPGQGARTSPLHF,TGTGCCAGCAGCCTGCCGGGACAGGGGGCGAGGACGTCACCCCTCCACTTT
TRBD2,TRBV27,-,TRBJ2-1,CASSRASGGPWGYNEQFF,TGTGCCAGCAGCAGGGCTAGCGGGGGCCCGTGGGGCTACAATGAGCAGTTCTTC
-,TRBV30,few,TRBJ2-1,CAWTRSSYNEQFF,TGTGCCTGGACACGCAGCTCCTACAATGAGCAGTTCTTC
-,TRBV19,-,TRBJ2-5,CASSTNQPGGKETQYF,TGTGCCAGTAGTACAAACCAACCTGGCGGGAAAGAGACCCAGTACTTC
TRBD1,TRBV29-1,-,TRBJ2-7,CSVGTGGNEQYF,TGCAGCGTGGGGACAGGGGGGAACGAGCAGTACTTC
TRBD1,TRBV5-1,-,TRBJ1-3,CASSLGQGLIGNTIYF,TGCGCCAGCAGCTTGGGACAGGGGCTTATTGGAAACACCATATATTTT
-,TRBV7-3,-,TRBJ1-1,CASRMTAGTEAFF,TGTGCCAGCAGGATGACAGCGGGGACTGAAGCTTTCTTT
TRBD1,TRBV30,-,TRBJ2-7,CAWSVLDREYEQYF,TGTGCCTGGAGTGTACTCGACAGGGAATACGAGCAGTACTTC
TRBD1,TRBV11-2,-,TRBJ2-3,CASSLDRTGWKDTQYF,TGTGCCAGCAGCTTAGATCGGACAGGTTGGAAAGATACGCAGTATTTT
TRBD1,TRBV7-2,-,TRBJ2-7,CASSRQGKGEQYF,TGTGCCAGCAGTCGACAGGGGAAAGGCGAGCAGTACTTC
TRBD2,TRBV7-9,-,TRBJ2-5,CASTEAGLAGFQETQYF,TGTGCCAGCACGGAAGCGGGACTAGCGGGATTCCAAGAGACCCAGTACTTC
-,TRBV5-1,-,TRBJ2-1,CASKAANSYNEQFF,TGCGCCAGCAAGGCGGCCAATTCCTACAATGAGCAGTTCTTC
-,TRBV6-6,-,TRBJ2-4,CASSSRESKNIQYF,TGTGCCAGCAGTTCCAGGGAAAGTAAAAACATTCAGTACTTC
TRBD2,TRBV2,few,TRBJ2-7,CASRLAGVSYEQYF,TGTGCCAGCAGGCTAGCGGGAGTGAGCTACGAGCAGTACTTC
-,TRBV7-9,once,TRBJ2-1,CASSLGEYNEQFF,TGTGCCAGCAGCTTAGGAGAATACAATGAGCAGTTCTTC
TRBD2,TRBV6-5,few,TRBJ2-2,CASSRQPGGTGELFF,TGTGCCAGCAGTCGTCAGCCCGGGGGGACCGGGGAGCTGTTTTTT
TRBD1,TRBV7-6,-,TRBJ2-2,CASSEGTGPSRRYTGELFF,TGTGCCAGCAGCGAAGGGACAGGACCGAGCCGAAGATACACCGGGGAGCTGTTTTTT
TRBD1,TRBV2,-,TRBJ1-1,CAKDRVTTEAFF,TGTGCCAAGGACAGGGTGACCACTGAAGCTTTCTTT
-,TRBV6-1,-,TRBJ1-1,CASTYRTNTEAFF,TGTGCCAGCACCTACAGGACGAACACTGAAGCTTTCTTT
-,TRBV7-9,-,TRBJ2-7,CASSLGATPFSEQYF,TGTGCCAGCAGCTTAGGCGCTACCCCTTTCTCCGAGCAGTACTTC
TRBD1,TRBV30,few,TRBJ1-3,CAWRGTGTGNTIYF,TGTGCCTGGAGGGGGACAGGGACTGGAAACACCATATATTTT
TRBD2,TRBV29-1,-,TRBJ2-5,CSVGGELAGVETQYF,TGCAGCGTTGGGGGGGAACTAGCGGGGGTGGAGACCCAGTACTTC
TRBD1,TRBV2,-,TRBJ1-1,CASTINRGGTEAFF,TGTGCCAGCACAATCAACAGGGGCGGCACTGAAGCTTTCTTT
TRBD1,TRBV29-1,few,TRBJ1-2,CSVNRFDRELPGYTF,TGCAGCGTCAACCGATTCGACAGGGAGCTTCCTGGCTACACCTTC
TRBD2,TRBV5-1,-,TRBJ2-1,CASSLAGGGRDEQFF,TGCGCCAGCAGCTTGGCCGGCGGGGGGCGGGATGAGCAGTTCTTC
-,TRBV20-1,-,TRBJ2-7,CSAPFVGEQSF,TGCAGTGCCCCTTTTGTGGGCGAGCAGTCCTTC
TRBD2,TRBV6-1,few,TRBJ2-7,CASTSGRAYEQYF,TGTGCCAGTACTAGCGGGAGGGCCTACGAGCAGTACTTC
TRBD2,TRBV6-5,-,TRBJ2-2,CASSFLAGGNTGELFF,TGTGCCAGCAGTTTTCTAGCGGGGGGTAACACCGGGGAGCTGTTTTTT
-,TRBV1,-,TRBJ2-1,CTSSQEWTFLSYNEQFF,TGCACCAGCAGCCAAGAGTGGACTTTCCTCTCCTACAATGAGCAGTTCTTC
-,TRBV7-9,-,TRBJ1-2,CASSLAGPNRYTF,TGTGCCAGCAGCTTAGCGGGCCCTAATCGCTACACCTTC
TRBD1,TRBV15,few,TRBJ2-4,CATSRFGTGLNIQYF,TGTGCCACCAGCAGATTCGGGACAGGGCTAAACATTCAGTACTTC
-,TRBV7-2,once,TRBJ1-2,CASSLAGAGGYTF,TGTGCCAGCAGCTTAGCGGGGGCCGGGGGCTACACCTTC
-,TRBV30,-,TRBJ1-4,CAVDRDSATNEKLFF,TGTGCCGTCGACCGGGACTCCGCAACTAATGAAAAACTGTTTTTT
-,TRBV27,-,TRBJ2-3,CASRLRSQTGTDTQYF,TGTGCCAGCAGGCTCAGATCGCAGACAGGCACAGATACGCAGTATTTT
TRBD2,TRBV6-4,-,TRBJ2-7,CASSRLAGALGEQYF,TGTGCCAGCAGTCGACTAGCGGGGGCACTTGGCGAGCAGTACTTC
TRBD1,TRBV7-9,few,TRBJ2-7,CASSTGGGEQYF,TGTGCCAGCAGCACAGGGGGCGGCGAGCAGTACTTC
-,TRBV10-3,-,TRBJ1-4,CAISKDSGTNEKLFF,TGTGCCATCAGCAAAGACAGTGGGACTAATGAAAAACTGTTTTTT
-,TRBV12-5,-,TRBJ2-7,CASGLSGSSYEQYF,TGTGCTAGTGGTTTAAGCGGAAGCTCCTACGAGCAGTACTTC
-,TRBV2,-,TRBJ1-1,CASSEARRDTEAFF,TGTGCCAGCAGTGAGGCGCGGAGAGACACTGAAGCTTTCTTT
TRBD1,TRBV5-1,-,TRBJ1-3,CASSLRPGGSPGNTIYF,TGCGCCAGCAGCTTACGACCAGGGGGATCCCCTGGAAACACCATATATTTT
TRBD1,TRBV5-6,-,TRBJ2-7,CASSTGTGAYEQYF,TGTGCCAGCAGCACCGGGACAGGGGCCTACGAGCAGTACTTC
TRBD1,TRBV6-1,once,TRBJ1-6,CASIRQGHSPLHF,TGTGCCAGCATTAGACAGGGGCATTCACCCCTCCACTTT
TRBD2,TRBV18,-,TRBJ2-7,CASSPTYSGRGDEQYF,TGTGCCAGCTCACCCACATATAGCGGGAGGGGCGACGAGCAGTACTTC
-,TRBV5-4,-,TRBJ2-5,CASSLVGGGQETQYF,TGTGCCAGCAGCTTGGTTGGGGGGGGCCAGGAGACCCAGTACTTC
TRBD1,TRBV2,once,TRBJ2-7,CASSPQGISYEQYF,TGTGCCAGCAGTCCACAGGGGATCTCCTACGAGCAGTACTTC
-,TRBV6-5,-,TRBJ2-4,CASSPRAKNIQYF,TGTGCCAGCAGTCCACGGGCCAAAAACATTCAGTACTTC
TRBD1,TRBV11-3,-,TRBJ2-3,CASSPTRTGETDTQYF,TGTGCCAGCAGCCCGACCCGGACAGGGGAAACAGATACGCAGTATTTT
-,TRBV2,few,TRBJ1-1,CASSGQNTEAFF,TGTGCCAGCAGTGGACAGAACACTGAAGCTTTCTTT
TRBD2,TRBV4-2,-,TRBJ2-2,CASGTIAGGPVGELFF,TGTGCCAGCGGGACTATTGCGGGAGGGCCGGTCGGGGAGCTGTTTTTT
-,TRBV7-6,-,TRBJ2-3,CASSKKGVGTPTDTQYF,TGTGCCAGCAGCAAAAAAGGGGTGGGTACCCCCACAGATACGCAGTATTTT
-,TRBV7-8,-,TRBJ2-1,CASSLGAGSYNEQFF,TGTGCCAGCAGCTTAGGAGCAGGGTCCTACAATGAGCAGTTCTTC
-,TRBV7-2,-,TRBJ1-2,CASSLANRELMGGYTF,TGTGCCAGCAGCTTAGCGAACAGGGAGTTAATGGGTGGCTACACCTTC
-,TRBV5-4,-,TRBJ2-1,CASSSGTRNEQFF,TGTGCCAGCAGCTCTGGGACTCGCAATGAGCAGTTCTTC